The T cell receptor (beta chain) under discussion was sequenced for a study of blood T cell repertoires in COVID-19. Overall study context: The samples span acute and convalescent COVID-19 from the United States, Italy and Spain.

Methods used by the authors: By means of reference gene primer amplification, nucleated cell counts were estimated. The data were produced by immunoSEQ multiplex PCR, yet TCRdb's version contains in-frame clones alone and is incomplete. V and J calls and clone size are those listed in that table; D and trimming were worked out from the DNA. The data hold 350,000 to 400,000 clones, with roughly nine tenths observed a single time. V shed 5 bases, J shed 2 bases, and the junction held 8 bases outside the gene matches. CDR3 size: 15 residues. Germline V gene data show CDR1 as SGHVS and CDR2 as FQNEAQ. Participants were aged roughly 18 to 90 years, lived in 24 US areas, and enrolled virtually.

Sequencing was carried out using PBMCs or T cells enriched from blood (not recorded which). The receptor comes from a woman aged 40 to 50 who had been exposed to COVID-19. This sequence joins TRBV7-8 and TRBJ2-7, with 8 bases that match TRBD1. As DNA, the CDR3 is TGTGCCAGCAGCGCAAATTCGGACAGGGCCTACGAGCAGTACTTC. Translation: CASSANSDRAYEQYF. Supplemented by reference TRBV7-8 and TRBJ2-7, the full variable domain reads GAGVSQSPRYKVAKRGQDVALRCDPISGHVSLFWYQQALGQGPEFLTYFQNEAQLDKSGLPSDRFFAERPEGSVSTLKIQRTQQEDSAVYLCASSANSDRAYEQYFGPGTRLTVT.